This entry lists 26 T cell receptor beta chains sequenced from one sample in a study of spatial heterogeneity in lung cancer (dated by TCRdb to about 2019). Libraries were constructed by 5' RACE. Sequenced on a NextSeq 500. Using fastp at Q25 and MiXCR, TCRdb reprocessed the public reads and kept productive beta chains. Rows matching on CDR3 protein sequence are summarized as one entry with the most common DNA and genes. Recorded for this sample are fewer than 45,000 distinct CDR3 sequences; 10% of them occurred a single time. The ten biggest clones cover approximately 17% of the sample. This sample's time point label indicates: blood at routine non-recurrence follow-up after resection. Material: PBMCs, obtained at follow-up. The receptor source for this set is a female donor with early-stage non-small cell lung cancer.

The J gene is TRBJ2-7, the V gene TRBV5-1; 8 bases are shared with TRBD1. V lost 0 bases to trimming and J lost 3 bases; unmatched junction nucleotides: 5. The CDR3 loop spans 15 amino acids. The V gene's germline CDR1 is SGHRS and CDR2 YFSETQ. The CDR3 loop reads CASSLARGRFYEQYF. The CDR3 bases are TGCGCCAGCAGCTTGGCCAGGGGGCGCTTCTACGAGCAGTACTTC. Complete variable domain (other parts from reference TRBV5-1 and TRBJ2-7): KAGVTQTPRYLIKTRGQQVTLSCSPISGHRSVSWYQQTPGQGLQFLFEYFSETQRNKGNFPGRFSGRQFSNSRSEMNVSTLELGDSALYLCASSLARGRFYEQYFGPGTRLTVT.

With respect to this clonotype: This may be a read error, as it is one base from a much larger clone. J is TRBJ1-5 and V is TRBV7-2; D gene ambiguous. CDR1 and CDR2 from the germline V gene are SGHTA and FQGNSA. There are 15 residues in the CDR3. Here the CDR3 DNA reads TGTGCCAGCAGCTCCGTATGGGGTAACAATCAGCCCCGGCATTTT. Protein: CASSSVWGNNQPRHF.

This clonotype was seen at least ten times. This chain links TRBV7-2 with TRBJ2-3; D gene unclear. V shed 5 bases and J shed 6 bases, with 12 bases lying between them. From germline, CDR1 is SGHTA and CDR2 FQGNSA. This CDR3 is built from 13 residues. The DNA for the CDR3 is TGTGCCAGCAGCGCGCTATTCGGGGATACGCAGTATTTT. Residues: CASSALFGDTQYF.

DNA of the CDR3: TGTGCCAGCAGCTTGACAGTCGGAGAGACCCAGTACTTC. This translates into CASSLTVGETQYF. J is TRBJ2-5 and V is TRBV5-4; D gene unclear. CDR1 is SGHNT, CDR2 YYREEE, per germline (reference sequence). The V end was cut by 1 base, the J end by 4 bases, with 8 bases between. The CDR3 is made up of 13 amino acids.

The chain recombines TRBV9 with TRBJ2-1; 8 nucleotides match TRBD2. The CDR3 runs to 17 residues. Germline CDR1 SGDLS, CDR2 YYNGEE. The trim removed 3 bases at V and 12 bases at J, leaving 20 bases unmatched. The CDR3 DNA sequence: TGTGCCAGCAGCGCCACCCCAGGACTAGCCCCCACCCGGGGGCAGTTCTTC. This encodes CASSATPGLAPTRGQFF.

In regard to this clonotype: One junction end disagrees with the germline gene, perhaps due to a read error. The CDR3 loop is CATSRGQGQETQYF. CDR3 nucleotide sequence: TGTGCCACCAGCCGGGGACAGGGGCAAGAGACCCAGTACTTC. V is TRBV9 and J is TRBJ2-5, with TRBD1 identical over 10 bases. The V gene's germline CDR1 is SGDLS and CDR2 YYNGEE. This CDR3 is 14 amino acids long.

This clonotype showed up many times. The chain uses TRBV4-1 and TRBJ2-3; 11 bases match TRBD2. This CDR3 is 17 amino acids long. Per the germline V gene, CDR1 is MGHRA and CDR2 is YSYEKL. Trimming took 3 bases from V and 4 from J; bases not matched to a gene: 9. As DNA, the CDR3 is TGCGCCAGCAGCCAGGACGGGACTAGCGGTCCTGCAGATACGCAGTATTTT. It specifies CASSQDGTSGPADTQYF.

This chain joins TRBV5-1 and TRBJ1-5, with unresolved D. CDR1 SGHRS and CDR2 YFSETQ come from the germline V gene. V lost 0 bases, J lost 0 bases, and 7 bases lay in between. The CDR3 has 15 residues. The CDR3 sequence is CASSLGGNSNQPQHF. CDR3 DNA sequence: TGCGCCAGCAGCTTGGGCGGGAATAGCAATCAGCCCCAGCATTTT.

This clonotype occurred a few times. The rearrangement links TRBV24-1 to TRBJ2-1; no definite D call. Germline loops: CDR1 KGHDR, CDR2 SFDVKD. This CDR3 has 13 amino acids. Trimming left V 2 bases short and J 5 bases short, with 6 bases between. In DNA form, the CDR3 reads TGTGCCACCAGTGATTCATGGAACAATGAGCAGTTCTTC. It translates to CATSDSWNNEQFF.

This clonotype was seen only once. This sequence may be a read error, since a much larger clone differs from it by one base. The chain uses TRBV19 and TRBJ1-5; possible D gene TRBD1, 6 bases. The CDR3 loop spans 14 amino acids. Germline CDR1 LNHDA, CDR2 SQIVND (reference sequence). CDR3 protein: CGSSIQGSNQPQHF. The CDR3 region has the DNA TGTGGCAGTAGTATACAGGGTAGCAATCAGCCCCAGCATTTT.

This chain joins TRBV2 and TRBJ2-5; TRBD1 matches at 7 bases. This CDR3 is built from 14 residues. Germline loops: CDR1 SNHLY, CDR2 FYNNEI. The V and J ends lost 6 bases and 5 bases, in that order; junction bases with no gene match: 9. The CDR3: CASSLDREWETQYF. The DNA of the CDR3 is TGTGCCAGCAGCCTAGACAGGGAATGGGAGACCCAGTACTTC.

This chain connects TRBV7-2 to TRBJ2-3; D unresolved. Germline-derived CDR1 and CDR2 are SGHTA and FQGNSA. This CDR3 is built from 15 residues. V was cut by 2 bases and J by 0 bases, with 9 bases left in between. The CDR3 DNA sequence: TGTGCCAGCAGCTTACAACGGATAAGCACAGATACGCAGTATTTT. Translating gives CASSLQRISTDTQYF. Complete variable domain (other parts from reference TRBV7-2 and TRBJ2-3): GAGVSQSPSNKVTEKGKDVELRCDPISGHTALYWYRQSLGQGLEFLIYFQGNSAPDKSGLPSDRFSAERTGGSVSTLTIQRTQQEDSAVYLCASSLQRISTDTQYFGPGTRLTVL.

The rearrangement links TRBV9 to TRBJ2-5; D is tentatively TRBD1 or TRBD2 (5 bases each). Between the trimmed V and J ends, which lost 5 bases and 2 bases, there was a span of 13 bases. This CDR3 region has 14 residues. Per the germline V gene, CDR1 is SGDLS and CDR2 is YYNGEE. The CDR3 here is CASSDGGVQETQYF. In DNA, the CDR3 is TGTGCCAGCAGTGATGGGGGAGTTCAAGAGACCCAGTACTTC.

The chain combines TRBV30 with TRBJ1-1, with no clear D. The CDR3 totals 14 residues. Trimming cost V 0 bases and J 2 bases, with 10 bases left between them. Germline values: CDR1 GTSNPN, CDR2 SVGIG (reference sequence). CDR3 nucleotides: TGTGCCTGGAGTGTATTCGGGGTTAACACTGAAGCTTTCTTT. Its translation: CAWSVFGVNTEAFF.

This clonotype is termed medium-sized. The genes are TRBV24-1 and TRBJ2-3; a possible D gene is TRBD1 (6 bases). The ends were cut back, 3 bases at V and 4 bases at J, with 16 bases in the middle. There are 16 residues in the CDR3. Germline V gene lookup returns CDR1 KGHDR and CDR2 SFDVKD. This CDR3 reads CATSDIEQGGADTQYF. CDR3 in DNA: TGTGCCACCAGTGATATAGAACAGGGTGGGGCAGATACGCAGTATTTT.

This clonotype was recorded at least ten times. This chain joins TRBV7-3 and TRBJ2-1, with 10 bases fitting TRBD2. The CDR3 has 15 amino acids. The germline gives CDR1 SGHTA, CDR2 FQGTGA. V shed 5 bases, J shed 3 bases, and the junction held 4 bases outside the gene matches. The CDR3 is CASSGLAGVYNEQFF. The CDR3 nucleotides are TGTGCCAGCAGCGGGCTAGCGGGGGTCTACAATGAGCAGTTCTTC.

This clonotype was seen at least ten times. The rearrangement joins TRBV7-9 to TRBJ2-1, with D perhaps TRBD2 (5 bases). This CDR3 is built from 15 residues. Looked up from germline, CDR1 is SEHNR and CDR2 is FQNEAQ (reference sequence). V was trimmed by 5 bases and J by 8 bases, leaving 19 bases between them. As DNA, the CDR3 is TGTGCCAGCAGCCGCCCGACGGGGTTTGGCGATGAGCAGTTCTTC. Translated, it gives CASSRPTGFGDEQFF. The full variable domain, its missing parts supplied by reference TRBV7-9 and TRBJ2-1, is DTGVSQNPRHKITKRGQNVTFRCDPISEHNRLYWYRQTLGQGPEFLTYFQNEAQLEKSRLLSDRFSAERPKGSFSTLEIQRTEQGDSAMYLCASSRPTGFGDEQFFGPGTRLTVL.

This clonotype was counted many times. This sequence joins TRBV6-1 and TRBJ1-5; D is uncertain. The CDR3 covers 11 residues. The V gene's germline CDR1 is MNHNS and CDR2 SASEGT. The V gene lost 8 bases and the J gene lost 7 bases, with 9 bases spanning the gap. This CDR3 reads CASGWRQPQHF. The CDR3, as DNA: TGTGCCAGCGGCTGGAGGCAGCCCCAGCATTTT.

This clonotype has at least ten counts. This chain uses TRBV10-3 with TRBJ2-1, with D possibly matching TRBD2 (5 bases). The CDR3 totals 10 residues. The germline CDR1 and CDR2 sequences are ENHRY and SYGVKD. With 8 bases removed from V and 7 bases from J, the gap between germline ends came to 6 bases. In DNA, the CDR3 is TGTGCCATCGGAGGTAATGAGCAGTTCTTC. This codes for CAIGGNEQFF.

The chain uses TRBV2 and TRBJ1-1, with a possible D match to TRBD1 (5 bases). V lost 5 bases, J lost 1 base, and 14 bases lay in between. Germline CDR1 is SNHLY and CDR2 is FYNNEI. The CDR3 is 15 residues long. The CDR3 DNA is TGTGCCAGCAGTCGGGTTAGACAGACGAACACTGAAGCTTTCTTT. Amino acids: CASSRVRQTNTEAFF. The variable domain in full, completed from reference TRBV2 and TRBJ1-1, reads EPEVTQTPSHQVTQMGQEVILRCVPISNHLYFYWYRQILGQKVEFLVSFYNNEISEKSEIFDDQFSVERPDGSNFTLKIRSTKLEDSAMYFCASSRVRQTNTEAFFGQGTRLTVV.

The V call is TRBV7-3, the J call TRBJ2-7; D possibly corresponds to TRBD2 (5 bases). Trimming took 2 bases from V and 3 from J, leaving 23 bases between them. Germline CDR1 is SGHTA and CDR2 is FQGTGA. This CDR3 is 18 amino acids long. The CDR3 spells CASSLYPPEELPLYEQYF. In DNA form, the CDR3 reads TGTGCCAGCAGCTTATACCCACCGGAGGAGCTCCCCCTCTACGAGCAGTACTTC.

This clonotype has at least ten counts. The chain recombines TRBV9 with TRBJ2-3, with 8 nucleotides matching TRBD2. The CDR3 loop spans 15 amino acids. Per the germline V gene, CDR1 is SGDLS and CDR2 is YYNGEE. V dropped 0 bases and J dropped 5; count of bases not matched to a gene: 5. DNA of the CDR3: TGTGCCAGCAGCGTAGGAGCGGGGGAGGGAGATACGCAGTATTTT. It is translated as CASSVGAGEGDTQYF.

This clonotype came up a few times. The chain uses TRBV5-1 and TRBJ2-2; 9 bases match TRBD2. CDR1 is SGHRS and CDR2 is YFSETQ in the germline V gene. V lost 0 bases to trimming and J lost 3 bases; unmatched junction nucleotides: 3. The CDR3 has 16 residues. CDR3 in amino acids: CASSLALAGYTGELFF. In nucleotides, the CDR3 is TGCGCCAGCAGCTTGGCACTAGCGGGCTACACCGGGGAGCTGTTTTTT. The entire variable domain, with the rest obtained from reference TRBV5-1 and TRBJ2-2, is as follows: KAGVTQTPRYLIKTRGQQVTLSCSPISGHRSVSWYQQTPGQGLQFLFEYFSETQRNKGNFPGRFSGRQFSNSRSEMNVSTLELGDSALYLCASSLALAGYTGELFFGEGSRLTVL.

This clonotype was seen repeatedly, ten times or more. Here the CDR3 reads CASSFAGGGANVLTF. Written as DNA, the CDR3 is TGTGCCAGCAGCTTCGCAGGCGGTGGGGCCAACGTCCTGACTTTC. This chain connects TRBV7-2 to TRBJ2-6; D not resolved. Germline V gene sequence: CDR1 SGHTA, CDR2 FQGNSA. V was pared by 3 bases and J by 3 bases, with 9 bases between. The CDR3 spans 15 residues.

The rearrangement joins TRBV9 to TRBJ1-5; D gene uncertain. V lost 0 bases and J lost 3, with 4 bases in between. This CDR3 spans 13 amino acids. Germline loops: CDR1 SGDLS, CDR2 YYNGEE. The chain's CDR3 is CASSVDTNQPQHF. Here the CDR3 DNA reads TGTGCCAGCAGCGTAGACACCAATCAGCCCCAGCATTTT. The variable domain in full, with the rest retrieved from reference TRBV9 and TRBJ1-5, is DSGVTQTPKHLITATGQRVTLRCSPRSGDLSVYWYQQSLDQGLQFLIQYYNGEERAKGNILERFSAQQFPDLHSELNLSSLELGDSALYFCASSVDTNQPQHFGDGTRLSIL.

This clonotype was seen at least ten times. The rearrangement joins TRBV28 to TRBJ2-5, with D possibly matching TRBD1 (8 bases). Deletions cut 5 bases from V and 2 bases from J, with 15 bases between. The CDR3 has 15 residues. The V gene's germline CDR1 is MDHEN and CDR2 SYDVKM. The CDR3 DNA is TGTGCCAGCAGTGCCCCACAGGGGGGGCAAGAGACCCAGTACTTC. Amino acid sequence: CASSAPQGGQETQYF. The full variable domain, its missing parts supplied by reference TRBV28 and TRBJ2-5, is DVKVTQSSRYLVKRTGEKVFLECVQDMDHENMFWYRQDPGLGLRLIYFSYDVKMKEKGDIPEGYSVSREKKERFSLILESASTNQTSMYLCASSAPQGGQETQYFGPGTRLLVL.